This note documents a single T cell receptor (beta chain) sequence. No antigen is known for it. The V and J ends lost 6 bases and 3 bases respectively, with 17 bases between them. This CDR3 has 15 residues. Looked up from germline, CDR1 is MDHEN and CDR2 is SYDVKM. The data were obtained in a study of shared clonotypes between healthy human individuals. About the study: Each donor's CD4 naive and CD4 memory cells filled three plates apiece, CD8 naive two, and CD8 memory one.

Naive CD8 cells lacked CD45RO, underwent positive selection for CCR7 and left out terminally differentiated effector memory CD45RA+ cells. Every contributor of samples was a Caucasian grown-up residing in Nashville, Tennessee. The repertoire was sequenced with immunoSEQ multiplex PCR; TCRdb's copy has only in-frame clones and lacks some. The sample includes about 2.1 million clones, about 93% seen only once; the top ten take around 1.7%. Study conclusions and caveats: The low donor count limited represented genetic and exposure-history diversity.

The rearrangement joins TRBV28 to TRBJ1-1, with D possibly being TRBD1 (5 bases). The receptor's source is a man between 18 and 29 years old in good health. Some clones in this sample may be carry-over from other donors' samples. The source material was naive CD8+ T cells from PBMCs. CDR3 sequence: CASSPVWGRYTEAFF. In DNA, the CDR3 is TGTGCCAGCAGCCCTGTATGGGGACGGTACACTGAAGCTTTCTTT.